This TCR beta chain was captured in a study of neurological immune-mediated disorders (dated by TCRdb to between 2018 and 2021). Background on the whole study: Using UMI-based sequencing, the study compared peripheral blood TCR-beta repertoires from patients with HTLV-I-associated myelopathy (HAM/TSP), patients with multiple sclerosis, and healthy controls. Each longitudinal HAM/TSP and healthy donor was sampled at 3 time-points spaced at about 3-45 month intervals. The cohort was made up of approximately 69 subjects, consisting of around 14 HAM/TSP patients, about 35 multiple sclerosis patients and about 20 healthy controls. The 100 to 110 TCR-beta libraries covered PBMC samples along with longitudinal samples, technical triplicates, and paired sorted CD4+ and CD8+ T-cell subsets. The paper's findings and limits, for the study overall: No identical CDR3 amino acid sequences were found to be shared among expanded clones across subjects, suggesting that TCR-beta repertoires were private in all groups. TCR clonal expansion was highest in HAM/TSP patients and lowest in MS patients, with MS patients falling below even healthy controls.

cDNA was synthesized by template-switch 5'RACE using a primer with a 10-nucleotide random unique molecular identifier that tagged each TCR transcript. Each sequencing run produced over 170 million TCR-beta sequences covering 15-18 subjects. The RNeasy kit was used for extraction of total RNA. The KAPA Real-time Library Amplification kit was used to amplify TCR-beta VDJ regions with primers for the TCR constant region and the 5'RACE anchor. A first PCR added sample indexes and Illumina adaptors, after which a second PCR increased the library yield. After Ampure bead purification, the roughly 650 bp TCR product was size-selected on a 2% E-gel SizeSelection system. Before pooling, library quality was checked on a Bioanalyzer, concentration was measured with Qubit, and libraries were quantified with the Kapa Library Quantification kit. An Illumina HiSeq 2500 sequenced the libraries paired-end 2 x 150 bp. To increase sequence diversity, about 24-32% phiX was spiked into each library pool. As for the original processing: The quality-filtered reads were processed with the UMI-based MiGEC pipeline, whose error correction step removed more than 80% of the raw TCR sequences. IMGT germline references were used for alignment of VDJ genes, and clonotypes were defined by a unique CDR3 amino acid sequence together with V-J genes. Clonal expansion, Shannon diversity and CDR3 relatedness were evaluated with VDJtools (CalcPairwiseDistances, ClusterSamples), while phylogenetic trees were built in CLCbio workbench. A clone was classed as expanded if it had 8 or more unique UMIs, a cutoff based on coefficient-of-variation modelling across technical triplicates. Clones were called with MiXCR by TCRdb after fastp trimmed the public reads at Q25, and only in-frame beta chains were retained. Records with the same CDR3 protein are collapsed into one entry carrying the most frequent genes and DNA. The authors' filters were not applied to this entry. Across this sample there are tens of thousands of distinct CDR3 sequences, with 13% seen only once. The top ten clonotypes cover roughly 5% of the sample.

CDR1 and CDR2 are read off the germline V gene (reference sequence) as DFQATT and SNEGSKA. The CDR3 measures 14 amino acids from cysteine to phenylalanine. The kept DNA is CDR3 alone, 42 bases in frame from the first base. V loses 6 bases of germline sequence and J loses 2 bases, and the interval between the two ends is 17 bases. This specimen's time point label, per the study, means: longitudinal time-point 2. Libraries from unsorted PBMCs were made from 2 million PBMCs kept in RNAlater at -80 degrees C until RNA extraction. Peripheral blood was subjected to Ficoll-Hypaque density gradient centrifugation to isolate PBMCs, which were then cryopreserved in liquid nitrogen. This clonotype was detected many times. Its binding antigen is unknown. Base qualities are not provided; no much larger clone lies one nucleotide away.

The source is a female donor with HTLV-1-associated myelopathy (HAM/TSP). The sequenced sample was PBMCs. This chain is built from TRBV20-1 and TRBJ2-7; matching of 5 bases hints at TRBD2 as the D gene. The CDR3 region: CSARWGDSPYEQYF. The nucleotide sequence reads TGCAGTGCCCGATGGGGAGACTCACCCTACGAGCAGTACTTC.